This T cell receptor (beta chain) was documented in a study of T cells after yellow fever vaccination. Overall study findings and caveats: Abundant clonotypes (contaminants from the bulk population) could be present in FACS-sorted repertoires.

CDR1 is SQVTM, CDR2 ANQGSEA, per germline. Deletions cut 3 bases from V and 4 bases from J, with 7 bases between. CDR3 size: 12 residues. This clonotype came up a few times. Its antigen is not known. Template switching by 5'RACE produced TCR cDNA, adding a universal primer site and UMIs. TCRdb independently ran MiXCR on the 5' RACE reads; one entry per CDR3 protein. There are some 400,000 distinct CDR3 sequences in the sample; about 19% occur only once, and over 15% lies in the top ten. This clonotype originated in a young man who received the YFV17D yellow fever vaccine. V is TRBV29-1 and J is TRBJ2-1; D is possibly TRBD2 (6 bases). The source material was PBMCs, sampled before the yellow fever booster vaccination. CDR3 protein: CSVDAGYNEQFF. The CDR3 nucleotides are TGCAGCGTTGATGCGGGATACAATGAGCAGTTCTTC.